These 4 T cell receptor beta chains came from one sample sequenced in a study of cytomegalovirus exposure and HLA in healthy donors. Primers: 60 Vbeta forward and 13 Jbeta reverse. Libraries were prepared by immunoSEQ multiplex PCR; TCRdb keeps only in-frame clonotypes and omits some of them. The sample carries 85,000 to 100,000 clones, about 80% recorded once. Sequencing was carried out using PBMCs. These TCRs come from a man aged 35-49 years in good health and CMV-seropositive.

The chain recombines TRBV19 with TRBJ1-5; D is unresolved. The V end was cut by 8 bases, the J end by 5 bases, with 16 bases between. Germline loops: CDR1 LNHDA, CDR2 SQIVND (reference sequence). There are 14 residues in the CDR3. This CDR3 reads CASAETRRDQPQHF. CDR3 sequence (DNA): TGTGCCAGTGCGGAGACCCGGCGGGATCAGCCCCAGCATTTT.

The CDR3 region has the DNA TGTGCCACCAGCAGAGTGGGCGCAGGTAATTCACCCCTCCACTTT. It codes for CATSRVGAGNSPLHF. The chain recombines TRBV15 with TRBJ1-6; D unclear. V was pared by 1 base and J by 6 bases, with 10 bases between. The germline V gene has CDR1 LNHNV and CDR2 YYDKDF (reference sequence). The CDR3 contains 15 residues.

The DNA for the CDR3 is TGTGCCAGCAGCCTCCGACAGGTAGATACGCAGTATTTT. Amino acids: CASSLRQVDTQYF. This sequence joins TRBV5-6 and TRBJ2-3, with a possible D match to TRBD1 (6 bases). Per germline, CDR1 SGHDT and CDR2 YYEEEE. This CDR3 is 13 amino acids long. V gave up 4 bases and J gave up 5 bases, with 11 bases separating them.

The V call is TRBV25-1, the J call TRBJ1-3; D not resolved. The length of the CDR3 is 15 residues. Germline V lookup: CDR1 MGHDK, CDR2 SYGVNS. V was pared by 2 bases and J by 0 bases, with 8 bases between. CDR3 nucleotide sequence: TGTGCCAGCAGTGAAACAGCCATCTCTGGAAACACCATATATTTT. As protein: CASSETAISGNTIYF.